The source of this T cell receptor (beta chain) is a study of T cell responses to AZD1222 COVID-19 vaccine. Comments on this clone: Its antigen is as yet unknown.

The table came from immunoSEQ multiplex PCR; TCRdb's copy has only in-frame clones and leaves some out. The sample contains some 120,000 clones, about 86% of which appear only once. Study conclusions and caveats: Distributed over spike, vaccine-associated CD4 TCRs predominated at 160-218 and 743-854. Repertoire sampling happened only post peak T cell response. Donors skewed white British and female; clonal diversity was possibly underestimated.

There are 13 residues in the CDR3. V lost 1 base and J 3 bases, leaving 7 bases between the germline ends. This sequence was found in an adult in good health. The rearrangement links TRBV12-3 or TRBV12-4 to TRBJ2-7; D gene ambiguous. The specimen comprised peripheral blood, sampled on day 0 of AZD1222 vaccination. CDR3 in amino acids: CASSLGHLYEQYF. CDR3 in DNA: TGTGCCAGCAGTTTAGGACACCTCTACGAGCAGTACTTC.